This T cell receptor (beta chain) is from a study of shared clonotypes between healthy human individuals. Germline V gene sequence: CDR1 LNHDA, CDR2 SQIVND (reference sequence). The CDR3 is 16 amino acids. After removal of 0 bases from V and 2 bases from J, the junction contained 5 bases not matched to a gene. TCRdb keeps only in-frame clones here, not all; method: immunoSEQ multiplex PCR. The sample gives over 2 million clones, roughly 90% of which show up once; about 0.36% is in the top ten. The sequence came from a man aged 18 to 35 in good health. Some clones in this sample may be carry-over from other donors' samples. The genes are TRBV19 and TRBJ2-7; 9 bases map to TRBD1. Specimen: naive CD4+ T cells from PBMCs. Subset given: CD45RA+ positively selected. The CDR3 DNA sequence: TGTGCCAGTAGTATAGATGGGACAGGGCTCACCTACGAGCAGTACTTC. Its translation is CASSIDGTGLTYEQYF.